Reported below is one TCR beta chain. The target antigen is unknown. Regions amplified from RNA transcripts were the TCR beta CDR3 regions. When the TCR CDR3 underwent first-round RT-PCR, the HTBI primer set was used. TCRdb itself ran the multiplex PCR reads through MiXCR, one entry per CDR3 protein. The data hold over 700,000 distinct CDR3 sequences, with roughly a third observed a single time. Germline CDR1 PRHDT, CDR2 FYEKMQ (reference sequence). V was cut by 0 bases and J by 2 bases, with 11 bases left in between. This CDR3 contains 15 residues. This entry comes from a study of T cells in Graves' hyperthyroidism and ophthalmopathy. Study in general: Peripheral blood collection took place at initial diagnosis, before any treatment. The study's findings and limits: Prediction of ophthalmopathy progression came a median approximately 7 months pre-onset. A model built on 13 V-J features separated ophthalmopathy from stable hyperthyroidism.

Sequencing input: blood. V and J are TRBV13 and TRBJ2-7; perhaps TRBD2 as D (5 bases). The TCR was taken from a woman between 40 and 50 years old with Graves' hyperthyroidism. CDR3 loop: CASSLGDRDAYEQYF. Here the CDR3 DNA reads TGTGCCAGCAGCTTAGGTGACCGGGATGCCTACGAGCAGTACTTC.